This T cell receptor beta chain derives from a study of siplizumab effects on memory and regulatory T cells (dated by TCRdb to about 2019). With respect to the entire study: The effect of the anti-CD2 antibody siplizumab on alloreactive T-cell subsets was examined in allogeneic mixed lymphocyte reactions constructed from human PBMCs.

TCRbeta CDR3 sequencing was performed on sorted unstimulated T cells and on proliferating T cells recovered from mixed lymphocyte reactions. Fresh whole blood from fewer than 12 HLA-typed healthy donors was used to isolate PBMCs. The CDR3 spans 15 residues, from the cysteine through the phenylalanine. The entry retains the CDR3 DNA only, 45 bases that are in frame from base 1. Library generation was performed with the immunoSEQ multiplex PCR assay. The deep sequencing platform assayed about 10^5 TCR templates per sample. Genomic DNA extracted from sorted T cells was the material used for TCRbeta CDR3 sequencing. As for the authors' bioinformatics: The R programming language was used for clonal analysis of TCRbeta CDR3 data. Alloreactive CD4+ and CD8+ clones were defined by comparing unstimulated samples with post-reaction CFSE-low samples. By matching sequences to the repertoires of sorted unstimulated Treg and non-Treg cells, each alloreactive CD4+ clone was assigned a regulatory or non-regulatory origin. This is the immuneACCESS table as TCRdb keeps it, with only in-frame sequences that have V and J called. A part of the clones is gone; compared with another copy, unresolved V genes explain less than half, and the rest is unexplained. V, J and clone size were drawn from that table, and D and trimming were deduced from the DNA. Across this sample there are more than 85,000 clones, with just over 90% seen only once. The ten biggest clones cover more than 0.3% of the sample.

Concerning this clone itself: No cognate antigen has been identified for it. Base qualities are not provided; no much larger clone lies one nucleotide away.

On the study overall, not on this receptor specifically: Siplizumab significantly reduced the cumulative frequency of alloreactive sequences traceable to unstimulated CD4+ memory T cells. Compared with memory T cells, unstimulated naive T cells appeared more diverse, and naive cells seemed to make a substantial contribution to the alloresponse. No functional confirmation was obtained for the suppressive function of proliferating Tregs from siplizumab cultures. Because sequences below about 10^-5 frequency were poorly captured, only a minor fraction of alloreactive clones could be mapped to unstimulated subsets. Roughly 75-97% of proliferating CD4+ or CD8+ clones could not be assigned a naive or memory phenotype. Among mappable alloreactive CD4+ clones, the Treg-derived fraction averaged nearly 70% with siplizumab versus about 25% in control reactions.

Recombination connected TRBV12-2 to TRBJ2-2; no check of the table's D call, TRBD1, against the DNA was made. TRBV12-2 represents a pseudogene. This clonotype originated in a human donor in good health. Sample: CD4+ T cells sorted from blood. Here the CDR3 is given as CASRLGGPGTGELFF. The DNA sequence reads TGTGCAAGTCGCTTAGGGGGGCCGGGCACCGGGGAGCTGTTTTTT.